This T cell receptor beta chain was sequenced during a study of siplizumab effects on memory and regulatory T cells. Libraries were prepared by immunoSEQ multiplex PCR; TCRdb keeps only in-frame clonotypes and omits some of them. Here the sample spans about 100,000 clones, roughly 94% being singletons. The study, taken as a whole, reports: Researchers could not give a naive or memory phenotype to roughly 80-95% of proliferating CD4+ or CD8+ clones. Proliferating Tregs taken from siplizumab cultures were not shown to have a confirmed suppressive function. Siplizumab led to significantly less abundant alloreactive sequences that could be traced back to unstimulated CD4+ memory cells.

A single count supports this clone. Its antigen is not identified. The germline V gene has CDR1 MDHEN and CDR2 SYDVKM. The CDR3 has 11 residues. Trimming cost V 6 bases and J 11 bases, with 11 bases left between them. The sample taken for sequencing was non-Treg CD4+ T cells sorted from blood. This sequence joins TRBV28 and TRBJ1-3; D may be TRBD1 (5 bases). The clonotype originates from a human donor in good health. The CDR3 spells CASSSDSAIYF. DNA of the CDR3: TGTGCCAGCAGCTCCGACAGCGCCATATATTTT. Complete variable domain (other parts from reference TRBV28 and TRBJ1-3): DVKVTQSSRYLVKRTGEKVFLECVQDMDHENMFWYRQDPGLGLRLIYFSYDVKMKEKGDIPEGYSVSREKKERFSLILESASTNQTSMYLCASSSDSAIYFGEGSWLTVV.